This T cell receptor (beta chain) was sequenced during a study of blood T cell repertoires in COVID-19. Study context: The study drew acute and convalescent COVID-19 samples from the United States, Italy and Spain.

Authors' methods: How many nucleated cells were present was estimated from reference gene primer amplification. TCRdb's copy holds only in-frame clones and misses some; the assay was immunoSEQ multiplex PCR. That table furnishes V, J and clone size, whereas the DNA furnished D and trimming. The table lists approximately 210,000 clones, approximately 84% of them singletons. Germline V gene lookup returns CDR1 GTSNPN and CDR2 SVGIG (reference sequence). The CDR3 contains 14 residues. Trimming took 0 bases from V and 0 from J, leaving 8 bases between them. This sequence originates from a man aged 40-55 years who had recovered from COVID-19. The V and J genes are TRBV30 and TRBJ1-1, with no clear D. Sample: PBMCs or T cells enriched from blood (not recorded which). The CDR3 DNA reads TGTGCCTGGAGTGTACCCAGAATGAACACTGAAGCTTTCTTT. Translation: CAWSVPRMNTEAFF.